This T cell receptor (beta chain) was identified during a study of T cells in Graves' hyperthyroidism and ophthalmopathy. Overall study results and limits: Ophthalmopathy was distinguished from stable hyperthyroidism by 13 V-J signatures.

The CDR3 length is 13 residues. Per germline, CDR1 ENHRY and CDR2 SYGVKD. Trimming cost V 3 bases and J 2 bases, with 8 bases left between them. Patients with uncontrolled infections, other autoimmune diseases, pregnancy or lactation were excluded. PBMCs were sourced from more than 9 ml fresh peripheral blood. Researchers took RNA transcripts and amplified the TCR beta CDR3 regions from them. Researchers ran a first-round RT-PCR on the TCR CDR3 using the HTBI primer set. TCRdb used MiXCR to reprocess the multiplex PCR reads, holding one entry per CDR3 protein. This table has about 690,000 distinct CDR3 sequences, 17% appearing once. This clonotype has at least ten counts. Its antigen is still unknown.

Sequencing was carried out using blood. The chain is built from TRBV10-3 and TRBJ2-7; D not resolved. This TCR came from a man aged 45-60 years with Graves' hyperthyroidism. CDR3: CAISDGPPYEQYF. The CDR3 DNA reads as TGTGCCATCAGTGACGGGCCTCCCTACGAGCAGTACTTC.